The 17 T cell receptor beta chains presented below share a single source sample, sequenced in a study of blood T cell repertoires in COVID-19. TCRdb's table, derived via immunoSEQ multiplex PCR, lists solely in-frame clones and lacks some. The sample lists about 270,000 clones, about 87% occurring once. Sequencing used PBMCs or T cells enriched from blood (not recorded which). The receptors were gathered from a woman aged 45-60 years who had recovered from COVID-19.

The chain joins TRBV11-1 to TRBJ2-5; the D gene is possibly TRBD2 (5 bases). The length of the CDR3 is 14 residues. Trimming took off 3 bases at V and 5 bases at J, with 13 bases between the two ends. Germline V CDR1 and CDR2: SGHAT, FQDESV (reference sequence). The CDR3 nucleotides read TGTGCCAGCAGCTTGGCCGGGATTGGGGAGACCCAGTACTTC. Protein: CASSLAGIGETQYF. The full variable domain, its missing parts supplied by reference TRBV11-1 and TRBJ2-5, is EAEVAQSPRYKITEKSQAVAFWCDPISGHATLYWYRQILGQGPELLVQFQDESVVDDSQLPKDRFSAERLKGVDSTLKIQPAELGDSAMYLCASSLAGIGETQYFGPGTRLLVL.

This CDR3 is CASSYRGPSSYNEQFF. In DNA, the CDR3 is TGTGCCAGCAGTTACAGGGGCCCGAGCTCCTACAATGAGCAGTTCTTC. The V and J genes are TRBV6-5 and TRBJ2-1; possible D gene TRBD1, 5 bases. The CDR3 extends over 16 amino acids. V shed 2 bases and J shed 0 bases, with 11 bases lying between them. In germline, CDR1 is MNHEY, CDR2 SVGAGI.

The V gene is TRBV5-1, the J gene TRBJ1-2; TRBD1 matches at 8 bases. Unmatched junction bases numbered 7, after V lost 3 bases and J lost 3 bases. This CDR3 is built from 15 residues. Germline V gene sequence: CDR1 SGHRS, CDR2 YFSETQ. In DNA, the CDR3 is TGCGCCAGCAGCTGGGGGACAGGATCGGACTATGGCTACACCTTC. This encodes CASSWGTGSDYGYTF.

The chain joins TRBV6-5 to TRBJ1-1; no clear D gene. The CDR3 extends over 15 amino acids. Germline lookup yields CDR1 MNHEY and CDR2 SVGAGI. V lost 0 bases to trimming and J lost 5 bases, with 13 bases between them. CDR3: CASSYSVFGRTEAFF. CDR3 in DNA: TGTGCCAGCAGTTACTCTGTTTTCGGCAGGACTGAAGCTTTCTTT.

This clone was recorded only once. This chain connects TRBV27 to TRBJ2-1, with TRBD2 matching over 8 bases. Germline CDR1 MNHEY, CDR2 SMNVEV (reference sequence). The CDR3 is made up of 15 amino acids. Germline trimming cut 5 bases from V and 8 bases from J; bases unmatched to any gene: 11. The CDR3 DNA follows: TGTGCCAGCAGTGACCCGGGACTAGTAAGTCATGAGCAGTTCTTC. Amino acids: CASSDPGLVSHEQFF.

CDR3 protein: CASGDTGNSPLHF. CDR3 nucleotides: TGCGCCAGCGGGGACACGGGGAATTCACCCCTCCACTTT. J is TRBJ1-6 and V is TRBV5-1; perhaps TRBD1 as D (6 bases). This CDR3 spans 13 amino acids. Deletions cut 7 bases from V and 7 bases from J, with 12 bases between. The germline CDR1 and CDR2 sequences are SGHRS and YFSETQ.

A few counts support this clone. The chain couples TRBV4-2 to TRBJ1-1; D is unresolved. The CDR3 is 14 amino acids. V lost 0 bases and J 1 base, leaving 6 bases between the germline ends. Germline CDR1 LGHNA, CDR2 YNFKEQ. CDR3 residues: CASSQDPGNTEAFF. CDR3 nucleotides: TGTGCCAGCAGCCAAGACCCAGGGAACACTGAAGCTTTCTTT.

The chain employs TRBV27 and TRBJ1-6, with D unclear. The V end lost 5 bases, the J end lost 15 bases, and 14 bases lay between the germline ends. Per germline, CDR1 MNHEY and CDR2 SMNVEV (reference sequence). This CDR3 is built from 12 residues. The CDR3 nucleotides are TGTGCCAGCAGTACACGAGCCGGCGGCCTCCACTTT. Its translation: CASSTRAGGLHF.

Here the CDR3 DNA reads TGTGCCAGCAGCTTAATTTTAGACACCGGGGAGCTGTTTTTT. Protein product: CASSLILDTGELFF. The genes are TRBV7-2 and TRBJ2-2; D gene unclear. V lost 2 bases and J 3 bases, leaving 7 bases between the germline ends. This CDR3 region has 14 residues. Germline V gene sequence: CDR1 SGHTA, CDR2 FQGNSA.

The J gene is TRBJ2-2, the V gene TRBV28; 7 bases fit TRBD2. Germline assignment: CDR1 MDHEN and CDR2 SYDVKM. The CDR3 loop spans 14 amino acids. After removal of 8 bases from V and 7 bases from J, the junction contained 10 bases not matched to a gene. CDR3: CASLAERFGGELFF. CDR3 coding DNA: TGTGCCAGCCTAGCGGAGAGATTTGGCGGGGAGCTGTTTTTT. The variable domain in full, with the rest retrieved from reference TRBV28 and TRBJ2-2, is DVKVTQSSRYLVKRTGEKVFLECVQDMDHENMFWYRQDPGLGLRLIYFSYDVKMKEKGDIPEGYSVSREKKERFSLILESASTNQTSMYLCASLAERFGGELFFGEGSRLTVL.

This chain connects TRBV28 to TRBJ1-2, with D unclear. V gave up 3 bases and J gave up 4 bases, with 3 bases separating them. CDR1 and CDR2 (germline): MDHEN, SYDVKM. CDR3 length: 11 residues. CDR3 coding DNA: TGTGCCAGCAGTTTCGGCTATGGCTACACCTTC. It codes for CASSFGYGYTF.

This rearrangement joins TRBV11-2 to TRBJ2-1; D is perhaps TRBD2 (5 bases). Germline V gene data show CDR1 as SGHAT and CDR2 as FQNNGV. V lost 1 base and J 7 bases, leaving 17 bases between the germline ends. This CDR3 is built from 16 residues. This chain's CDR3 is CASSLVHGLNENEQFF. DNA for the CDR3: TGTGCCAGCAGCTTAGTACACGGACTGAATGAGAATGAGCAGTTCTTC. Together with reference TRBV11-2 and TRBJ2-1, the CDR3 gives the full variable domain: EAGVAQSPRYKIIEKRQSVAFWCNPISGHATLYWYQQILGQGPKLLIQFQNNGVVDDSQLPKDRFSAERLKGVDSTLKIQPAKLEDSAVYLCASSLVHGLNENEQFFGPGTRLTVL.

The chain joins TRBV7-3 to TRBJ1-1, with 7 positions matching TRBD1. Germline assignment: CDR1 SGHTA and CDR2 FQGTGA. With V trimmed by 5 bases and J by 4 bases, 7 bases remained unmatched. The CDR3 runs 14 residues. In nucleotides, the CDR3 is TGTGCCAGCAGCAAAACGAACAGGGGCACTGAAGCTTTCTTT. This gives the protein CASSKTNRGTEAFF.

This clone was detected only a few times. J is TRBJ2-1 and V is TRBV2, with D unclear. V was shortened by 7 bases and J by 4 bases, with 17 bases between the two germline ends. This CDR3 spans 15 amino acids. Germline values: CDR1 SNHLY, CDR2 FYNNEI. The CDR3 region has the DNA TGTGCCAGCACGCAACTAAATCTAGAGTACAATGAGCAGTTCTTC. Protein sequence: CASTQLNLEYNEQFF.

This chain joins TRBV9 and TRBJ2-3; 9 bases are shared with TRBD2. The CDR3 extends over 17 amino acids. CDR1 SGDLS and CDR2 YYNGEE come from the germline V gene. The V gene end was trimmed by 0 bases and the J gene end by 6 bases; junction bases not matched to a gene: 11. For the CDR3, the DNA is TGTGCCAGCAGCGTAGCCGGGGAGGCGGGAGGGCCGGATACGCAGTATTTT. It encodes CASSVAGEAGGPDTQYF. The full variable domain, its missing parts supplied by reference TRBV9 and TRBJ2-3, is DSGVTQTPKHLITATGQRVTLRCSPRSGDLSVYWYQQSLDQGLQFLIQYYNGEERAKGNILERFSAQQFPDLHSELNLSSLELGDSALYFCASSVAGEAGGPDTQYFGPGTRLTVL.

The rearrangement uses TRBV11-2 and TRBJ1-4; 7 bases agree with TRBD1. The germline CDR1 and CDR2 sequences are SGHAT and FQNNGV. CDR3 size: 15 residues. V dropped 7 bases and J dropped 14; count of bases not matched to a gene: 19. As DNA, the CDR3 is TGTGCCAGCAAACCTAGCAGGACAGGTGAAAGTCGCCTGTTTTTT. It translates to CASKPSRTGESRLFF.

The CDR3 loop reads CASSLVLGGSYEQYF. CDR3 DNA sequence: TGTGCCAGCAGCTTAGTCCTCGGCGGATCCTACGAGCAGTACTTC. The rearrangement joins TRBV7-2 to TRBJ2-7; D is unresolved. The CDR3 runs to 15 residues. The V gene's germline CDR1 is SGHTA and CDR2 FQGNSA. V lost 1 base to trimming and J lost 1 base, with 11 bases between them.